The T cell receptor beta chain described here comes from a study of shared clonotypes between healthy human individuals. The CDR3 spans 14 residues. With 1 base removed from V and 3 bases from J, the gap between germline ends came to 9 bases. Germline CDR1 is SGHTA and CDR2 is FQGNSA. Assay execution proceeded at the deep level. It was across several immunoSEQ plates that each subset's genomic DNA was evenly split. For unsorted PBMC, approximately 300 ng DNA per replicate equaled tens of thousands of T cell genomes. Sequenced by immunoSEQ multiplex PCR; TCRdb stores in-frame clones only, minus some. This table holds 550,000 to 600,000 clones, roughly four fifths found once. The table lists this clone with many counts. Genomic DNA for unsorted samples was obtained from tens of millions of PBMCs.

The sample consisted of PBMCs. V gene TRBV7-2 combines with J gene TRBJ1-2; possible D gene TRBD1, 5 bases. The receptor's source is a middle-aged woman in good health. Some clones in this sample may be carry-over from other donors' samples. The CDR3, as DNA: TGTGCCAGCAGCTTAGACAGGTCGTACTATGGCTACACCTTC. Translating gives CASSLDRSYYGYTF. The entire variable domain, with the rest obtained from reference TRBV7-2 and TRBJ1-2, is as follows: GAGVSQSPSNKVTEKGKDVELRCDPISGHTALYWYRQSLGQGLEFLIYFQGNSAPDKSGLPSDRFSAERTGGSVSTLTIQRTQQEDSAVYLCASSLDRSYYGYTFGSGTRLTVV.